Below are 14 T cell receptor beta chains sequenced from a single sample in a study of T cell repertoires in cytomegalovirus infection. Each CDR3 protein gets one entry after TCRdb re-called the reads with MiXCR. The data hold some 940,000 distinct CDR3 sequences, with roughly 31% observed a single time. No antigen is known for these receptors. The sequences come from cultured CD8+ T cells from PBMCs, collected from culture after CMV antigen stimulation. These receptors originate from a human donor in good health (CMV status not recorded). Some clones in this sample may be carry-over from other donors' samples.

The rearrangement links TRBV19 to TRBJ1-2; a possible D gene is TRBD1 (5 bases). This CDR3 is built from 14 residues. The V and J ends lost 0 bases and 5 bases respectively, with 10 bases between them. Germline values: CDR1 LNHDA, CDR2 SQIVND (reference sequence). CDR3 residues: CASSIDGREYGYTF. The CDR3 DNA reads TGTGCCAGTAGTATAGATGGCAGGGAGTATGGCTACACCTTC. Full variable domain (missing parts from reference TRBV19 and TRBJ1-2): DGGITQSPKYLFRKEGQNVTLSCEQNLNHDAMYWYRQDPGQGLRLIYYSQIVNDFQKGDIAEGYSVSREKKESFPLTVTSAQKNPTAFYLCASSIDGREYGYTFGSGTRLTVV.

The chain couples TRBV6-5 to TRBJ2-7; D possibly corresponds to TRBD2 (6 bases). Trimming took off 9 bases at V and 0 bases at J, with 15 bases between the two ends. CDR1 is MNHEY and CDR2 is SVGAGI in the germline V gene. The CDR3 consists of 14 residues. The CDR3 reads CASTWDGSSYEQYF. For the CDR3, the DNA is TGTGCCAGTACTTGGGACGGGAGCTCCTACGAGCAGTACTTC.

This clonotype has only a few counts. The J gene is TRBJ2-1, the V gene TRBV19, with 7 bases that match TRBD1. Germline lookup yields CDR1 LNHDA and CDR2 SQIVND (reference sequence). This CDR3 is 14 amino acids long. The trim removed 7 bases at V and 12 bases at J, leaving 15 bases unmatched. CDR3 coding DNA: TGTGCCAGTACCCTCGGGACAGAGAGTTGGGGGCAGTTCTTC. Its protein product is CASTLGTESWGQFF.

This clonotype was found once. The chain has TRBV11-3 and TRBJ2-1; 9 bases line up with TRBD2. V gave up 0 bases and J gave up 3 bases; unmatched junction bases: 3. The CDR3 covers 16 residues. Germline loops: CDR1 SGHNT, CDR2 YENEEA. The CDR3 here is CASSLDSGGLYNEQFF. For the CDR3, the DNA is TGTGCCAGCAGCTTAGATAGCGGGGGCCTCTACAATGAGCAGTTCTTC.

This sequence joins TRBV6-5 and TRBJ2-2, with 12 bases lining up with TRBD2. With V trimmed by 4 bases and J by 9 bases, 9 bases remained unmatched. Germline V lookup: CDR1 MNHEY, CDR2 SVGAGI. This CDR3 comprises 16 residues. CDR3 region: CASSFLAGGLSRELFF. The CDR3 bases are TGTGCCAGCAGTTTCCTAGCGGGGGGGCTAAGTCGGGAGCTGTTTTTT.

The chain couples TRBV4-1 to TRBJ1-1, with D unresolved. CDR1 is MGHRA and CDR2 is YSYEKL in the germline V gene. V was clipped by 0 bases and J by 5 bases, with 19 bases between them. The CDR3 contains 17 residues. CDR3 in amino acids: CASSQERMRTVNTEAFF. DNA for the CDR3: TGCGCCAGCAGCCAAGAGCGCATGAGGACCGTCAATACTGAAGCTTTCTTT.

This clonotype was counted many times. CDR3 bases: TGTGCCAGCAGTACACAGGGTCAGTATGGAAAACTGTTTTTT. Protein product: CASSTQGQYGKLFF. The chain links TRBV28 to TRBJ1-4; the D gene is possibly TRBD1 (6 bases). CDR3 size: 14 residues. Trimming took 5 bases from V and 10 from J, leaving 17 bases between them. Germline CDR1 is MDHEN and CDR2 is SYDVKM.

DNA for the CDR3: TGTGCCAGCAGTGACATGGGGCATCAGCCCCAGCATTTT. It codes for CASSDMGHQPQHF. The rearrangement joins TRBV27 to TRBJ1-5; D possibly corresponds to TRBD1 (5 bases). The germline V gene encodes CDR1 MNHEY and CDR2 SMNVEV (reference sequence). Trimming stripped 5 bases from V and 5 bases from J, with 10 bases between. The CDR3 has 13 amino acids.

This clonotype was seen just once. The V gene is TRBV20-1, the J gene TRBJ2-1; TRBD1 is a possible D gene (5 bases). Germline V gene lookup returns CDR1 DFQATT and CDR2 SNEGSKA (reference sequence). The CDR3 covers 15 residues. Deletions cut 0 bases from V and 0 bases from J, with 9 bases between. CDR3: CSARERTSSYNEQFF. CDR3 bases: TGCAGTGCTAGAGAGAGGACAAGCTCCTACAATGAGCAGTTCTTC.

At least ten counts were recorded for this clonotype. J is TRBJ2-3 and V is TRBV7-2; D is uncertain. CDR1 and CDR2 from the germline V gene are SGHTA and FQGNSA. Trimming stripped 7 bases from V and 2 bases from J, with 4 bases between. The CDR3 sequence is 11 residues long. CDR3 protein: CASTFTDTQYF. The CDR3 nucleotides are TGTGCCAGCACTTTCACAGATACGCAGTATTTT.

The V call is TRBV6-2 or TRBV6-3, the J call TRBJ1-2; unclear D gene. With 5 bases removed from V and 10 bases from J, the gap between germline ends came to 14 bases. The CDR3 runs 12 residues. Germline V CDR1 and CDR2: MNHEY, SVGEGT. Here the CDR3 DNA reads TGTGCCAGCAGTGCAGGTCTCAGAGACTACACCTTC. It translates to CASSAGLRDYTF.

This clonotype has a handful of counts. The J gene is TRBJ2-1, the V gene TRBV27, with D maybe TRBD2 (5 bases). Trimming took off 6 bases at V and 0 bases at J, with 12 bases between the two ends. Germline assignment: CDR1 MNHEY and CDR2 SMNVEV (reference sequence). The CDR3 runs 15 residues. The CDR3 DNA follows: TGTGCCAGCAGGCCAGAGCGGTACTCCTACAATGAGCAGTTCTTC. Its translation is CASRPERYSYNEQFF.

The chain combines TRBV6-1 with TRBJ1-5; D may be TRBD1 (5 bases). The V end was cut by 4 bases, the J end by 6 bases, with 13 bases between. The germline V gene encodes CDR1 MNHNS and CDR2 SASEGT. CDR3 length: 14 residues. The chain's CDR3 is CASSAHRSGQPQHF. The CDR3 region has the DNA TGTGCCAGCAGTGCTCACAGGAGCGGTCAGCCCCAGCATTTT.

The chain combines TRBV24-1 with TRBJ2-1, with a tentative D call TRBD1 (5 bases). The germline V gene encodes CDR1 KGHDR and CDR2 SFDVKD. This CDR3 spans 13 amino acids. With 2 bases removed from V and 6 bases from J, the gap between germline ends came to 7 bases. The CDR3 DNA follows: TGTGCCACCAGTGATTCAGGGCTCAATGAGCAGTTCTTC. Amino acid sequence: CATSDSGLNEQFF.